This T cell receptor beta chain was identified during a study of cytomegalovirus exposure and HLA in healthy donors (dated by TCRdb to 2015 to 2018). Regarding the research as a whole: An earlier analysis of 587 of the donors reported about 250 Gb of sequence data and more than 90 million unique TCR beta sequences from roughly 180 million T cells. Donor age, sex, ethnicity and CMV serostatus were collected together with the repertoire data. Every repertoire in the discovery cohort had been generated on one and the same sequencing platform. High-throughput TCR immunosequencing, statistical association of individual TCRs with disease status, and machine learning were combined to predict cytomegalovirus infection status. In addition to the first cohort of about 650 subjects, a separate validation cohort of 120 different subjects was used. Of the 300 to 400 genotyped donors, approximately 83% fell in the genetic ancestry cluster associated with self-reported Caucasian donors. The number of donors typed differed by locus, with about 629-630 for A, B, C, DRB1 and DQB1, around 500 for DQA1, 606 for DPA1, and some 440 for DPB1. On average, roughly 240,000 unique TCR beta nucleotide sequences were sequenced per donor among 398 genotyped donors of the cohort, with about 17% of those sequences being non-productive. A handful of DR-DQ haplotypes were handled as single units for association and clustering because linkage in the cohort was strong. An early release covering 550 to 650 HLA-typed donors comprised approximately 300 gigabases of sequencing data and tens of millions of unique TCR sequences. Class I and class II HLA loci were covered by the typing at four-digit resolution. An earlier analysis of approximately 500 of the donors applied high-throughput TCR beta sequencing to assess whether each TCR beta V gene segment acted as functional or pseudogenic. The study aimed to test whether signatures of past pathogen exposure could be identified by cataloging public T cell receptors. The T cell repertoires of under 750 subjects were profiled by immunosequencing and related to cytomegalovirus serostatus. Rather than using new phenotypic data, the later analysis identified candidate immune exposures from TCR beta sequences and from how often those sequences occurred across donors. Genome-wide SNP genotypes for about 60% of the roughly 700 donors were used in a later genetic analysis, which treated that subset as a discovery cohort. To study patterns of TCR occurrence, a later analysis re-analyzed previously published TCR beta repertoires from around 700 donors and added high-resolution HLA genotyping.

Taken from cysteine to phenylalanine, the CDR3 has 12 residues. Only CDR3 DNA is held: 36 bases, read in frame from base 1. V loses 2 bases of germline sequence and J loses 5 bases, and the interval between the two ends is 6 bases. Looking up the germline V gene (reference sequence) yields CDR1 SEHNR and CDR2 FQNEAQ. Concerning this clone: The antigen it recognizes is unknown. Base quality data are lacking; no much larger clone is found one base away.

The library was prepared using the immunoSEQ multiplex PCR assay. For the multiplex PCR, a mixture combining 60 forward primers for TCR Vbeta segments and 13 reverse primers for TCR Jbeta segments was used. The CDR3 region of rearranged TCR beta genes was amplified from genomic DNA with a multiplex PCR assay. On the Illumina HiSeq System, the amplified TCR beta libraries were sequenced as 87-base-pair reads. The original methods were these. A later analysis tallied roughly 76 million unique TCR beta chains across the 610 or so repertoires, and approximately 12 million of those chains were shared by two or more donors. To remove PCR and sequencing errors, raw reads were error-corrected and collapsed into unique sequences using a nearest-neighbor algorithm that merged closely related sequences. CDR3 sequences were aligned to IMGT reference sequences to assign V, D and J gene segments. For a sequence to be retained, a match of at least six nucleotides to both a V gene segment and a J gene segment was required. A rearrangement was called productive if the CDR3 had no stop codons and remained in frame with V and J, and every other rearrangement was called non-productive. CDR3 was defined by IMGT convention, running from the second conserved V-encoded cysteine to the conserved J-encoded phenylalanine. The earlier analysis of a few hundred of the donors excluded sequences that lacked an unambiguous match to a single V gene segment. In an earlier analysis of a few hundred of the donors, V segments were called functional above 56.7% productive rearrangements and were called segregating when the between-donor standard deviation exceeded 5%. A statistical classification framework was built for diagnosing cytomegalovirus status from the catalog of TCR beta chain sequences. V and J gene assignment, in a later analysis, came from comparing TCR nucleotide sequences with IMGT/GENE-DB human TR gene sequences. The TCRdist pipeline was used in a later analysis to assign CDR3 sequences and most-parsimonious VDJ recombination scenarios. In a later analysis, every TCR beta chain was defined by the combination of its CDR3 amino acid sequence and its V-gene family, and reads without a unique V-gene family were dropped. To address suspected cross-contamination and a sequencing artifact, a later analysis removed over 500 highly shared, low-generation-probability nucleotide sequences. For each public chain, a later analysis derived a clonal expansion index from normalized ranks of inferred template counts within each repertoire. In a later analysis, generation probabilities were computed using a VDJ recombination model fitted to out-of-frame rearrangements, and the results were checked against IGoR. Hypergeometric tests were used in a later analysis to score TCR-TCR, TCR-HLA and TCR-CMV co-occurrence, with a repertoire-size bias correction applied to the TCR pairs. To estimate false discovery rates, a later analysis permuted the HLA or CMV assignments 20 times. In a later analysis, co-occurring TCRs were grouped using DBSCAN, with TCRdist sequence similarity added in when clustering inside HLA-allele-positive subsets. For co-occurrence clustering, repertoires with fewer than 30,000 or more than 120,000 public chains were excluded, along with about five repertoires with anomalous nucleotide sharing. Imported from immuneACCESS, the table was reduced by TCRdb to in-frame sequences with V and J called. These copies leave out some clones; in studies compared against another copy, an unresolved V gene accounts for under half, and the cause of the remainder is not known. V and J calls and clone size are as listed in that table; D and trimming were resolved from the DNA. The sample has approximately 130,000 clones on record, around 83% of them singletons. Of the sample, over 6.5% is held by the ten largest clones.

Study-wide findings and limitations: A later analysis reported that several top co-occurrence clusters appeared linked to parvovirus B19, influenza, CMV and Epstein-Barr virus. Presence/absence analyses assumed roughly uniform sequencing depth across donors, an assumption that may not hold. The authors suggested that the approach could potentially be generalized to other disease states and immunological phenotypes. For the cohort, immune exposure information was limited to CMV serostatus. The sequencing pipeline was judged likely to have produced a cluster of highly shared sequence variants as a technical artifact. Linkage disequilibrium might explain the correlated functional status among segregating V segments, but an unknown experimental factor could not be ruled out. At a false discovery rate of 0.05, a later analysis linked about 16,000 TCR beta sequences to specific HLA alleles. In vitro tests confirmed that a few of the cytomegalovirus-associated TCR beta chains recognize cytomegalovirus antigens. Some IMGT-functional V segments, including TRBV6-2 and TRBV6-3, could not be told apart with the 87-base-pair reads, so those segments were excluded. Because HLA typing was missing for some donors at each locus, association tests included only the typed subset. Most CMV-associated TCR beta chains appeared to be HLA-restricted in a later analysis, and the HLA associations seemed to be driven largely by CMV exposure. In a later genetic analysis, a missense DCLRE1C variant was associated with V-gene and J-gene trimming of TCR beta chains, and the association was replicated in an independent cohort. Strong co-occurrence of HLA alleles, especially DR and DQ, made assigning TCR associations to individual alleles difficult. The study gave a list of more than 150 TCR beta chains associated with cytomegalovirus. About 15 rarely observed V segments, including chromosome 9 orphons, were excluded from the earlier analysis of several hundred of the donors because counts were too low. In an earlier analysis of under 600 of the donors, most TCR beta V segments were observed in productive rearrangements about 90% or about 30% of the time, broadly matching IMGT annotations. This cohort had only TCR beta chains sequenced, and the lack of alpha or paired-chain data limited which features could be detected. In both the original and validation cohorts, the classifier was reported to diagnose cytomegalovirus status with high specificity and sensitivity. Most TCR sequences were observed very rarely across donors, whereas some public TCRs were present in many individuals. Compared with equally common non-associated chains, HLA-associated TCR beta chains in a later analysis were more clonally expanded and had lower generation probabilities. A further reported finding was that TCR beta sequences accurately predicted the HLA-A and HLA-B alleles for most subjects in the first cohort. A later analysis found that TCR association rates varied across HLA loci, with DRB1 alleles showing the most associated TCRs and HLA-C alleles the fewest. Compared with the 666-donor mean, donors in an Asian-associated ancestry cluster had fewer N-insertions in productive TCRs, according to a later genetic analysis.

In total, 500 to 700 healthy bone marrow donors made up the cohort. All cohort members were sampled while nominally healthy, although unrecorded immune exposures were likely present. The donor tested CMV seropositive, placing the donor among the 250 to 350 seropositive members of the cohort. A peripheral blood sample was collected from each donor, and TCR beta sequencing was performed on peripheral blood mononuclear cells. The Qiagen DNeasy Blood Extraction Kit was used to extract genomic DNA from the blood cell samples. Specimen: PBMCs. The sequence links TRBV7-9 to TRBJ2-5, with the D gene too uncertain to name. The source is a woman aged 25-40 years in good health and CMV-seropositive. The CDR3 region has the sequence CASSLLGETQYF. The nucleotides read TGTGCCAGCAGCTTACTAGGCGAGACCCAGTACTTC.